One and the same sample provided the 22 T cell receptor beta chains below, sequenced in a study of blood T cell repertoires in COVID-19. The assay was immunoSEQ multiplex PCR, and TCRdb's table has in-frame clones only and misses some. The data show 300,000 to 350,000 clones, with 83% seen just once and 2.5% to 3% held by the top ten. Sequencing was performed on peripheral blood. These receptors were taken from a man aged 30-40 years with active or convalescent COVID-19.

The CDR3 DNA sequence: TGTGCCAGCAGCCCGGAGACAGGGGCCTCACCCCTCCACTTT. Protein product: CASSPETGASPLHF. This sequence joins TRBV9 and TRBJ1-6; 8 nucleotides line up with TRBD1. Germline loops: CDR1 SGDLS, CDR2 YYNGEE. The CDR3 sequence is 14 residues long. With V trimmed by 4 bases and J by 10 bases, 7 bases remained unmatched.

Regarding this clone: This same CDR3 is encoded by further DNA sequences in the sample. The chain recombines TRBV5-1 with TRBJ2-7, with 8 bases matching TRBD1. The CDR3 totals 14 residues. Germline-derived CDR1 and CDR2 are SGHRS and YFSETQ. With V trimmed by 1 base and J by 2 bases, 2 bases remained unmatched. The CDR3 DNA follows: TGCGCCAGCAGCTTGACAGGGGGTCCCTACGAGCAGTACTTC. Its protein is CASSLTGGPYEQYF.

Only one count was recorded for this clone. V gene TRBV19 combines with J gene TRBJ1-3; 12 nucleotides agree with TRBD1. The CDR3 has 16 amino acids. Germline V gene lookup returns CDR1 LNHDA and CDR2 SQIVND (reference sequence). The J segment lost 3 bases and the V segment lost 7 bases, leaving 7 bases of the junction unmatched. The CDR3 DNA is TGTGCCAGTAACCCCGGGACAGGGGGCGTTGGAAACACCATATATTTT. It translates to CASNPGTGGVGNTIYF.

This clone has only a few counts. The V call is TRBV28, the J call TRBJ2-7, with a tentative D call TRBD1 (6 bases). Germline CDR1 reads MDHEN; CDR2 reads SYDVKM. The V end lost 5 bases, the J end lost 3 bases, and 17 bases lay between the germline ends. The CDR3 is 15 amino acids. CDR3 in DNA: TGTGCCAGCAGTCTACAGGGCCCCAAAAACTACGAGCAGTACTTC. This gives the protein CASSLQGPKNYEQYF.

The rearrangement joins TRBV4-1 to TRBJ2-7; 7 nucleotides match TRBD2. CDR3 length: 14 residues. CDR1 is MGHRA and CDR2 is YSYEKL in the germline V gene. The V and J ends lost 3 bases and 2 bases, in that order; junction bases with no gene match: 4. DNA for the CDR3: TGCGCCAGCAGCCACACTAGCGCCGCCTACGAGCAGTACTTC. Amino acid sequence: CASSHTSAAYEQYF.

This clone was recorded once. The chain joins TRBV5-5 to TRBJ1-5; D unresolved. The CDR3 is 15 amino acids. CDR1 is SGHKS, CDR2 YYEKEE, per germline (reference sequence). V lost 1 base and J lost 2, with 10 bases in between. CDR3 bases: TGTGCCAGCAGCTTGAGAGGTGCTCGCAATCAGCCCCAGCATTTT. Translated, it gives CASSLRGARNQPQHF. Full variable domain (remainder filled in from reference TRBV5-5 and TRBJ1-5): DAGVTQSPTHLIKTRGQQVTLRCSPISGHKSVSWYQQVLGQGPQFIFQYYEKEERGRGNFPDRFSARQFPNYSSELNVNALLLGDSALYLCASSLRGARNQPQHFGDGTRLSIL.

This chain links TRBV4-1 with TRBJ2-2, with D perhaps matching TRBD1 (6 bases). The V end lost 0 bases, the J end lost 5 bases, and 19 bases lay between the germline ends. CDR1 is MGHRA and CDR2 is YSYEKL in the germline V gene. CDR3 size: 18 residues. The CDR3 DNA follows: TGCGCCAGCAGCCAAGATGAGGCAGGGGTGTTGGGAACCGGGGAGCTGTTTTTT. Its protein product is CASSQDEAGVLGTGELFF.

V and J are TRBV11-3 and TRBJ2-7; 14 bases fit TRBD2. Germline V CDR1 and CDR2: SGHNT, YENEEA. With 1 base clipped from V and 12 bases from J, the junction kept 5 bases outside the gene matches. This CDR3 has 14 residues. CDR3: CASSLGGTSGSLYF. CDR3 bases: TGTGCCAGCAGCTTAGGTGGGACTAGCGGGAGCTTGTACTTC.

The chain has TRBV9 and TRBJ2-1, with TRBD1 identical over 7 bases. Germline assignment: CDR1 SGDLS and CDR2 YYNGEE. J lost 4 bases, V lost 1 base, and 2 bases had no gene match. The CDR3 totals 14 residues. The CDR3 is CASSVSGGYNEQFF. For the CDR3, the DNA is TGTGCCAGCAGCGTATCAGGGGGTTACAATGAGCAGTTCTTC.

V usage is TRBV7-9 and J usage is TRBJ1-4; D possibly corresponds to TRBD1 (6 bases). The length of the CDR3 is 14 residues. Germline V gene lookup returns CDR1 SEHNR and CDR2 FQNEAQ (reference sequence). The V end was cut by 5 bases, the J end by 5 bases, with 12 bases between. The CDR3 is CASSEQGWNEKLFF. CDR3 DNA sequence: TGTGCCAGCAGCGAACAGGGTTGGAATGAAAAACTGTTTTTT.

This clone showed up just a few times. This chain uses TRBV7-3 with TRBJ1-1; D call uncertain. This CDR3 is 13 amino acids long. Germline lookup yields CDR1 SGHTA and CDR2 FQGTGA. Deletions cut 2 bases from V and 1 base from J, with 5 bases between. The CDR3 loop reads CASSLQANTEAFF. The CDR3 DNA is TGTGCCAGCAGCTTACAGGCGAACACTGAAGCTTTCTTT.

This clone was seen a handful of times. The chain combines TRBV7-9 with TRBJ2-7; 7 bases are shared with TRBD1. The CDR3 extends over 12 amino acids. Germline loops: CDR1 SEHNR, CDR2 FQNEAQ (reference sequence). With V trimmed by 4 bases and J by 5 bases, 2 bases remained unmatched. The CDR3 nucleotides read TGTGCCAGCAGCTCCACAGGGGACGAGCAGTACTTC. Amino acids: CASSSTGDEQYF.

Only one count was recorded for this clone. The genes are TRBV4-2 and TRBJ1-1; 7 bases fit TRBD1. This CDR3 is built from 16 residues. The trim removed 1 base at V and 5 bases at J, leaving 10 bases unmatched. Germline V lookup: CDR1 LGHNA, CDR2 YNFKEQ. The CDR3 loop is CASSQGSTGVWTEAFF. The CDR3 nucleotides read TGTGCCAGCAGCCAAGGGAGTACAGGGGTGTGGACTGAAGCTTTCTTT.

The chain has TRBV18 and TRBJ2-3, with unresolved D. The CDR3 loop spans 14 amino acids. Germline V CDR1 and CDR2: KGHSH, LQKENI. V was cut by 3 bases and J by 0 bases, with 7 bases left in between. The CDR3 DNA is TGTGCCAGCTCACCGGCGCGGAGCACAGATACGCAGTATTTT. As protein: CASSPARSTDTQYF.

J is TRBJ2-5 and V is TRBV5-1; 7 bases are a match to TRBD2. Germline CDR1 and CDR2: SGHRS and YFSETQ. This CDR3 has 14 residues. Germline trimming cut 3 bases from V and 5 bases from J; bases unmatched to any gene: 7. The CDR3 coding sequence is TGCGCCAGCAGCTCCGGGGGGACCCGGGAGACCCAGTACTTC. Translating gives CASSSGGTRETQYF. The full variable domain, completed using reference TRBV5-1 and TRBJ2-5, is KAGVTQTPRYLIKTRGQQVTLSCSPISGHRSVSWYQQTPGQGLQFLFEYFSETQRNKGNFPGRFSGRQFSNSRSEMNVSTLELGDSALYLCASSSGGTRETQYFGPGTRLLVL.

This clone showed up just once. The chain is built from TRBV7-2 and TRBJ1-3; TRBD1 matches at 8 bases. There are 17 residues in the CDR3. With 5 bases clipped from V and 0 bases from J, the junction kept 9 bases outside the gene matches. The germline V gene has CDR1 SGHTA and CDR2 FQGNSA. The CDR3 here is CASSQGAQHASGNTIYF. CDR3 coding DNA: TGTGCCAGCAGCCAGGGGGCCCAACATGCCTCTGGAAACACCATATATTTT.

The chain carries TRBV28 and TRBJ2-2; perhaps TRBD2 as D (6 bases). The CDR3 runs 17 residues. The germline CDR1 and CDR2 sequences are MDHEN and SYDVKM. Trimming left V 3 bases short and J 8 bases short, with 22 bases between. As DNA, the CDR3 is TGTGCCAGCAGTTTTCGTCTCCCGGGAGAGCTCGGTGGGGAGCTGTTTTTT. This encodes CASSFRLPGELGGELFF. The full variable domain, rest sourced from reference TRBV28 and TRBJ2-2, is DVKVTQSSRYLVKRTGEKVFLECVQDMDHENMFWYRQDPGLGLRLIYFSYDVKMKEKGDIPEGYSVSREKKERFSLILESASTNQTSMYLCASSFRLPGELGGELFFGEGSRLTVL.

The V gene is TRBV4-2, the J gene TRBJ1-2; D ambiguous. In germline, CDR1 is LGHNA, CDR2 YNFKEQ. The V end was cut by 4 bases, the J end by 0 bases, with 12 bases between. The CDR3 sequence is 15 residues long. The CDR3, as DNA: TGTGCCAGCAGCCCGCCGGGAACTACTAACTATGGCTACACCTTC. Its translation is CASSPPGTTNYGYTF.

This chain links TRBV7-8 with TRBJ1-4, with TRBD1 matching over 7 bases. Germline V CDR1 and CDR2: SGHVS, FQNEAQ. CDR3 length: 16 residues. V was pared by 1 base and J by 7 bases, with 9 bases of the junction left unmatched. CDR3 sequence: CASSLEGGSGGEKLFF. The CDR3, as DNA: TGTGCCAGCAGCTTAGAAGGGGGGTCAGGGGGTGAAAAACTGTTTTTT.

The chain carries TRBV5-1 and TRBJ1-4; 7 bases fit TRBD1. Germline V gene sequence: CDR1 SGHRS, CDR2 YFSETQ. This CDR3 is 16 amino acids long. The V and J ends lost 0 bases and 7 bases, in that order; junction bases with no gene match: 9. The CDR3 loop reads CASSLGYRGASEKLFF. CDR3 bases: TGCGCCAGCAGCTTGGGTTACAGGGGCGCGAGTGAAAAACTGTTTTTT.

The chain combines TRBV10-3 with TRBJ1-1; D gene ambiguous. Trimming pared 3 bases from V and 6 bases from J, leaving 8 bases between. Looked up from germline, CDR1 is ENHRY and CDR2 is SYGVKD. The CDR3 runs 12 residues. CDR3 nucleotide sequence: TGTGCCATCAGTGATATTATTTCTGAAGCTTTCTTT. This gives the protein CAISDIISEAFF.

The gene calls are TRBV27 and TRBJ2-1, with 9 positions matching TRBD1. There are 14 residues in the CDR3. The J segment lost 4 bases and the V segment lost 7 bases, leaving 5 bases of the junction unmatched. Looked up from germline, CDR1 is MNHEY and CDR2 is SMNVEV (reference sequence). The CDR3 reads CASTRTGVYNEQFF. The CDR3 nucleotides read TGTGCCAGCACCCGGACAGGGGTATACAATGAGCAGTTCTTC.